This T cell receptor beta chain was recorded in a study of response to subunit inactivated influenza vaccine. Points from the study as a whole: The study's authors posited that every seasonal influenza vaccination enlists few new T cells.

TCRdb reanalysed the RT-PCR reads using MiXCR and keeps one entry per CDR3 protein. The sample lists around 760,000 distinct CDR3 sequences, approximately 13% occurring once. The CDR3 extends over 15 amino acids. V lost 3 bases and J lost 6, with 18 bases in between. CDR1 is DFQATT, CDR2 SNEGSKA, per germline (reference sequence). This clonotype has more than one count but fewer than ten. As yet, its antigen is unknown. The chain carries TRBV20-1 and TRBJ2-1; D is possibly TRBD2 (5 bases). This sequence was found in a man aged 45-65 years who received an inactivated influenza vaccine. The source material was PBMCs from blood, sampled 14 to 15 days before vaccination. CDR3 residues: CSARVRDIAINEQFF. The CDR3 DNA is TGCAGTGCTAGGGTCCGGGATATTGCCATCAATGAGCAGTTCTTC.